The 5 T cell receptor beta chains reported below all come from one sample, sequenced in a study of cytomegalovirus exposure and HLA in healthy donors. The PCR made use of 60 Vbeta and 13 Jbeta primers. Repertoires were generated with immunoSEQ multiplex PCR, while TCRdb's copy carries only in-frame clones and drops some. The table lists about 160,000 clones, around 79% of them singletons, with 3% to 3.5% in the top ten. The sample was PBMCs. These receptors came from a woman aged 40 to 49 in good health and CMV-seronegative.

V usage is TRBV15 and J usage is TRBJ2-2, with TRBD2 identical over 9 bases. Trimming cost V 1 base and J 6 bases; bases outside gene matches: 3. There are 15 residues in the CDR3. The germline gives CDR1 LNHNV, CDR2 YYDKDF (reference sequence). The CDR3 spells CATSRGLAGSGELFF. The DNA of the CDR3 is TGTGCCACCAGCAGAGGCCTAGCGGGGTCCGGGGAGCTGTTTTTT.

The chain is built from TRBV6-5 and TRBJ1-2; D perhaps matches TRBD1 (5 bases). CDR1 MNHEY and CDR2 SVGAGI come from the germline V gene. Trimming took off 6 bases at V and 3 bases at J, with 14 bases between the two ends. The CDR3 runs 14 residues. The CDR3, as DNA: TGTGCCAGCAGAGAGCCAGGGCCTCACTATGGCTACACCTTC. Protein: CASREPGPHYGYTF.

The chain is built from TRBV5-1 and TRBJ1-4; 9 bases are shared with TRBD1. CDR1 and CDR2 from the germline V gene are SGHRS and YFSETQ. V lost 4 bases, J lost 5 bases, and 6 bases stayed unmatched. The CDR3 runs to 15 residues. The CDR3 spells CASSGGDRANEKLFF. Here the CDR3 DNA reads TGCGCCAGCAGCGGGGGGGACAGGGCCAATGAAAAACTGTTTTTT.

This chain uses TRBV15 with TRBJ1-1; D possibly corresponds to TRBD1 (5 bases). CDR1 is LNHNV and CDR2 is YYDKDF in the germline V gene (reference sequence). The CDR3 runs 16 residues. Trimming cost V 5 bases and J 0 bases, with 16 bases left between them. CDR3 DNA: TGTGCCACCAGCGGAACCCGACGACAGATGAACACTGAAGCTTTCTTT. Translating gives CATSGTRRQMNTEAFF. Full variable domain (outside the CDR3, taken from reference TRBV15 and TRBJ1-1): DAMVIQNPRYQVTQFGKPVTLSCSQTLNHNVMYWYQQKSSQAPKLLFHYYDKDFNNEADTPDNFQSRRPNTSFCFLDIRSPGLGDTAMYLCATSGTRRQMNTEAFFGQGTRLTVV.

This clone was seen a single time. V usage is TRBV19 and J usage is TRBJ2-7, with D possibly TRBD1 on 6 matching bases. Germline CDR1 and CDR2: LNHDA and SQIVND (reference sequence). Trimming left V 6 bases short and J 0 bases short, with 15 bases between. CDR3 length: 15 residues. CDR3 DNA sequence: TGTGCCAGTAGCTCCGGACAGCTCCTCTCCTACGAGCAGTACTTC. Translation: CASSSGQLLSYEQYF. Combining the CDR3 with reference TRBV19 and TRBJ2-7 gives the whole variable domain DGGITQSPKYLFRKEGQNVTLSCEQNLNHDAMYWYRQDPGQGLRLIYYSQIVNDFQKGDIAEGYSVSREKKESFPLTVTSAQKNPTAFYLCASSSGQLLSYEQYFGPGTRLTVT.